The 27 T cell receptor beta chains below come from one sample, sequenced in a study of cytomegalovirus exposure and HLA in healthy donors. The method was immunoSEQ multiplex PCR; TCRdb's version includes in-frame clones alone and lacks a portion of them. The data contain roughly 100,000 clones, about 85% of them singletons. Sequencing was carried out using PBMCs. These receptors came from a woman under 30 in good health and CMV-seropositive.

In this sample, this clone turned up once. The chain employs TRBV5-1 and TRBJ1-1; D ambiguous. V lost 7 bases to trimming and J lost 0 bases, with 19 bases between them. Germline CDR1 is SGHRS and CDR2 is YFSETQ. The CDR3 is made up of 16 amino acids. Here the CDR3 reads CASGQEDKNMNTEAFF. The CDR3, as DNA: TGCGCCAGCGGGCAGGAAGACAAAAATATGAACACTGAAGCTTTCTTT.

The V and J genes are TRBV30 and TRBJ2-7, with D unresolved. Trimming left V 4 bases short and J 3 bases short, with 13 bases between. The CDR3 totals 13 residues. Germline values: CDR1 GTSNPN, CDR2 SVGIG (reference sequence). The CDR3 is CAWIRQDGYEQYF. The CDR3 nucleotides read TGTGCCTGGATTCGGCAGGATGGCTACGAGCAGTACTTC.

The J gene is TRBJ1-2, the V gene TRBV28; D is unclear. This CDR3 region has 14 residues. Germline CDR1 MDHEN, CDR2 SYDVKM. V was cut by 3 bases and J by 4 bases, with 12 bases left in between. This CDR3 reads CASSFGRSSYGYTF. In DNA, the CDR3 is TGTGCCAGCAGTTTTGGCAGGTCGAGCTATGGCTACACCTTC.

This clone came up once. The J gene is TRBJ2-7, the V gene TRBV5-6, with 10 bases lining up with TRBD2. The CDR3 is 15 amino acids. Trimming cost V 2 bases and J 4 bases; bases outside gene matches: 6. The germline CDR1 and CDR2 sequences are SGHDT and YYEEEE. The CDR3 DNA reads as TGTGCCAGCAGCTTACCGGGACTAGCGTTATACGAGCAGTACTTC. Protein: CASSLPGLALYEQYF.

This clone was detected once. The J gene is TRBJ1-1, the V gene TRBV30; no reliable D call. The germline V gene encodes CDR1 GTSNPN and CDR2 SVGIG (reference sequence). The ends were cut back, 4 bases at V and 1 base at J, with 10 bases in the middle. The CDR3 runs 13 residues. CDR3 coding DNA: TGTGCCTGGACTAAATCAGGGAACACTGAAGCTTTCTTT. Protein: CAWTKSGNTEAFF.

This chain joins TRBV7-6 and TRBJ2-2; 10 bases match TRBD1. Germline values: CDR1 SGHVS, CDR2 FNYEAQ. Losses at the gene ends were 4 bases for V and 7 bases for J; bases not matched to a gene: 6. The length of the CDR3 is 15 residues. This CDR3 is CASSSRTGGFGELFF. The CDR3 DNA follows: TGTGCCAGCAGCTCGCGGACAGGGGGTTTCGGGGAGCTGTTTTTT.

For this clone: At one end, the junction sequence differs from germline, possibly due to a read error. V and J are TRBV9 and TRBJ2-3; weak D call: TRBD1 (5 bases). The CDR3 has 11 amino acids. Germline V gene sequence: CDR1 SGDLS, CDR2 YYNGEE. Here the CDR3 DNA reads TGTGCCAGCAGCTCAGTAGGGGATTCAGATTTT. It yields the protein CASSSVGDSDF.

The chain links TRBV7-9 to TRBJ2-1, with D maybe TRBD2 (6 bases). From germline, CDR1 is SEHNR and CDR2 FQNEAQ (reference sequence). Trimming stripped 5 bases from V and 5 bases from J, with 25 bases between. This CDR3 region has 18 residues. The CDR3 protein is CASSPSTGLQKLHNEQFF. The CDR3 nucleotides are TGTGCCAGCAGCCCCTCGACGGGACTTCAAAAGTTACACAATGAGCAGTTCTTC.

The V call is TRBV5-1, the J call TRBJ2-7, with 12 bases lining up with TRBD2. Germline-derived CDR1 and CDR2 are SGHRS and YFSETQ. The CDR3 runs to 16 residues. The V segment lost 4 bases and the J segment 0 bases; nucleotides outside the gene matches: 5. The chain's CDR3 is CASSPKTSGSSYEQYF. The DNA of the CDR3 is TGCGCCAGCAGCCCTAAGACTAGCGGGAGCTCCTACGAGCAGTACTTC. Complete variable domain (other parts from reference TRBV5-1 and TRBJ2-7): KAGVTQTPRYLIKTRGQQVTLSCSPISGHRSVSWYQQTPGQGLQFLFEYFSETQRNKGNFPGRFSGRQFSNSRSEMNVSTLELGDSALYLCASSPKTSGSSYEQYFGPGTRLTVT.

V and J are TRBV5-1 and TRBJ1-1; 7 bases are a match to TRBD1. Losses at the gene ends were 4 bases for V and 5 bases for J; bases not matched to a gene: 8. CDR3 length: 14 residues. Looked up from germline, CDR1 is SGHRS and CDR2 is YFSETQ. This chain's CDR3 is CASSGRQGGTEAFF. CDR3 nucleotide sequence: TGCGCCAGCAGCGGCCGACAGGGTGGAACTGAAGCTTTCTTT.

The V and J genes are TRBV7-6 and TRBJ2-7; no definite D call. From germline, CDR1 is SGHVS and CDR2 FNYEAQ. This CDR3 has 17 amino acids. The ends were cut back, 1 base at V and 3 bases at J, with 19 bases in the middle. The chain's CDR3 is CASSLVYSPELNYEQYF. The CDR3, as DNA: TGTGCCAGCAGCTTAGTGTACAGCCCGGAATTAAACTACGAGCAGTACTTC.

The V call is TRBV11-3, the J call TRBJ1-2, with D possibly being TRBD1 (6 bases). Looked up from germline, CDR1 is SGHNT and CDR2 is YENEEA. The CDR3 has 13 residues. Trimming took 5 bases from V and 4 from J, leaving 11 bases between them. For the CDR3, the DNA is TGTGCCAGCAGCCACGGGACACCCTATGGCTACACCTTC. Amino acid sequence: CASSHGTPYGYTF.

The chain joins TRBV29-1 to TRBJ2-3; D may be TRBD1 (6 bases). Germline V CDR1 and CDR2: SQVTM, ANQGSEA. V gave up 5 bases and J gave up 2 bases, with 17 bases separating them. The CDR3 sequence is 15 residues long. In nucleotides, the CDR3 is TGCAGCGTTACATCCAGGGGACATGCCACAGATACGCAGTATTTT. It is translated as CSVTSRGHATDTQYF.

The CDR3 DNA reads TGCGCCACGGGAACGACAGGGTACGAGCAGTACTTC. Residues: CATGTTGYEQYF. The V gene is TRBV10-2, the J gene TRBJ2-7; 7 nucleotides line up with TRBD1. The ends lost 10 bases at V and 4 bases at J; junction bases unmatched: 7. The CDR3 has 12 amino acids. Germline lookup yields CDR1 WSHSY and CDR2 SAAADI.

A few counts support this clone. V gene TRBV10-3 combines with J gene TRBJ1-3; D is perhaps TRBD1 (5 bases). Germline V gene lookup returns CDR1 ENHRY and CDR2 SYGVKD. V was trimmed by 7 bases and J by 4 bases, leaving 8 bases between them. CDR3 length equals 12 residues. The CDR3: CAIKGAGNTIYF. Here the CDR3 DNA reads TGTGCCATCAAAGGGGCAGGAAACACCATATATTTT.

The chain is built from TRBV2 and TRBJ2-5, with unresolved D. This CDR3 has 15 amino acids. CDR1 and CDR2 (germline): SNHLY, FYNNEI. The V and J ends lost 6 bases and 1 base respectively, with 15 bases between them. Written as DNA, the CDR3 is TGTGCCAGCAGGGCCACCCCCATATTCCAAGAGACCCAGTACTTC. It yields the protein CASRATPIFQETQYF.

The chain is built from TRBV28 and TRBJ2-6; D is uncertain. The CDR3 sequence is 16 residues long. V lost 4 bases and J lost 4, with 14 bases in between. Germline V gene sequence: CDR1 MDHEN, CDR2 SYDVKM. The CDR3 is CASSSRSLPGANVLTF. In DNA form, the CDR3 reads TGTGCCAGCAGTTCCCGGTCACTACCCGGGGCCAACGTCCTGACTTTC.

The chain is built from TRBV7-6 and TRBJ2-3, with 7 bases aligning to TRBD2. Germline V gene data show CDR1 as SGHVS and CDR2 as FNYEAQ. V shed 5 bases and J 4 bases; nucleotides not matched to a gene: 6. The CDR3 covers 14 residues. CDR3 nucleotide sequence: TGTGCCAGCAGCCGGAGCGGGATCCCAGATACGCAGTATTTT. Translation gives CASSRSGIPDTQYF.

The V gene is TRBV2, the J gene TRBJ1-1; D might be TRBD1 (5 bases). The CDR3 totals 13 residues. In germline, CDR1 is SNHLY, CDR2 FYNNEI. Trimming took 8 bases from V and 4 from J, leaving 14 bases between them. The CDR3 loop is CASCQGGSTEAFF. CDR3 bases: TGTGCCAGCTGTCAGGGAGGGTCCACTGAAGCTTTCTTT.

This clone came up once. This sequence joins TRBV28 and TRBJ2-3; 15 bases map to TRBD2. Trimming at V came to 5 bases and at J to 5 bases, leaving 5 bases not matched to a gene. Per germline, CDR1 MDHEN and CDR2 SYDVKM. The CDR3 length is 16 residues. In DNA form, the CDR3 reads TGTGCCAGCAGTCTTCGGACTAGCGGGAGGGTAGATACGCAGTATTTT. Encoded protein: CASSLRTSGRVDTQYF. The variable domain in full, with the rest retrieved from reference TRBV28 and TRBJ2-3, is DVKVTQSSRYLVKRTGEKVFLECVQDMDHENMFWYRQDPGLGLRLIYFSYDVKMKEKGDIPEGYSVSREKKERFSLILESASTNQTSMYLCASSLRTSGRVDTQYFGPGTRLTVL.

The rearrangement joins TRBV19 to TRBJ2-3; D may be TRBD2 (5 bases). Germline V gene sequence: CDR1 LNHDA, CDR2 SQIVND (reference sequence). The CDR3 spans 15 residues. Deletions cut 2 bases from V and 5 bases from J, with 14 bases between. The CDR3 sequence: CASSIWAGNGDTQYF. As DNA, the CDR3 is TGTGCCAGTAGTATATGGGCGGGTAACGGAGATACGCAGTATTTT.

This clone has at least ten counts. The V gene is TRBV15, the J gene TRBJ1-5, with D tentatively TRBD1 (6 bases). Germline V gene sequence: CDR1 LNHNV, CDR2 YYDKDF (reference sequence). Trimming took 6 bases from V and 0 from J, leaving 9 bases between them. CDR3 length: 14 amino acids. Here the CDR3 DNA reads TGTGCCACCAGTCGACAGGCTAGCAATCAGCCCCAGCATTTT. Translated: CATSRQASNQPQHF.

This clone was observed a few times. The chain uses TRBV5-5 and TRBJ1-5; perhaps TRBD1 as D (6 bases). Deletions cut 3 bases from V and 0 bases from J, with 16 bases between. This CDR3 has 17 amino acids. Germline lookup yields CDR1 SGHKS and CDR2 YYEKEE (reference sequence). CDR3 coding DNA: TGTGCCAGCAGCTATGAATACAGGGAGAATAGCAATCAGCCCCAGCATTTT. This codes for CASSYEYRENSNQPQHF.

J is TRBJ1-2 and V is TRBV5-1, with TRBD1 matching 9 bases. With V trimmed by 4 bases and J by 2 bases, 15 bases remained unmatched. The CDR3 consists of 18 residues. From germline, CDR1 is SGHRS and CDR2 YFSETQ. CDR3 loop: CASSPSSGTGTPNYGYTF. CDR3 bases: TGCGCCAGCAGCCCCTCGTCCGGGACAGGGACCCCCAACTATGGCTACACCTTC. Combining the CDR3 with reference TRBV5-1 and TRBJ1-2 gives the whole variable domain KAGVTQTPRYLIKTRGQQVTLSCSPISGHRSVSWYQQTPGQGLQFLFEYFSETQRNKGNFPGRFSGRQFSNSRSEMNVSTLELGDSALYLCASSPSSGTGTPNYGYTFGSGTRLTVV.

The V and J genes are TRBV4-1 and TRBJ2-1; 12 nucleotides align to TRBD2. Germline V gene data show CDR1 as MGHRA and CDR2 as YSYEKL. The CDR3 has 17 residues. V lost 3 bases, J lost 6 bases, and 9 bases stayed unmatched. The CDR3 spells CASSQSTTSGRLNEQFF. The DNA for the CDR3 is TGCGCCAGCAGCCAGAGTACAACTAGCGGGAGGCTCAATGAGCAGTTCTTC.

The chain carries TRBV4-1 and TRBJ2-3; 9 bases agree with TRBD2. The J segment lost 2 bases and the V segment lost 8 bases, leaving 14 bases of the junction unmatched. The length of the CDR3 is 17 residues. The V gene's germline CDR1 is MGHRA and CDR2 YSYEKL. Written as DNA, the CDR3 is TGCGCCAGCCCCAACGGGGGAATAGCGGGGGTCACAGATACGCAGTATTTT. It is translated as CASPNGGIAGVTDTQYF.

V gene TRBV4-1 combines with J gene TRBJ2-6; possible D gene TRBD2, 6 bases. Trimming removed 0 bases at V and 0 bases at J, with 18 bases between. Germline assignment: CDR1 MGHRA and CDR2 YSYEKL. This CDR3 is 20 amino acids long. The CDR3 region is CASSQDPSEGYLSGANVLTF. The CDR3 DNA reads as TGCGCCAGCAGCCAAGATCCCTCGGAGGGGTACCTCTCTGGGGCCAACGTCCTGACTTTC.